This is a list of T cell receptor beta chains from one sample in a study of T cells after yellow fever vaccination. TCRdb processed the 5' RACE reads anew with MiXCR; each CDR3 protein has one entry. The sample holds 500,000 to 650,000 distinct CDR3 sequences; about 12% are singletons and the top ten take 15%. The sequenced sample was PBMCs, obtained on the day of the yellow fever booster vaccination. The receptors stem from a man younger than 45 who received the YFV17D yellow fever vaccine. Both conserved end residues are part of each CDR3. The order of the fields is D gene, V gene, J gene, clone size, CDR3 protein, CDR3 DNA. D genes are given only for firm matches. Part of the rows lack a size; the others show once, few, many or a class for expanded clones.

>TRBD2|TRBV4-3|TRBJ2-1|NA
CASSQTSGYNEQFF
TGCGCCAGCAGCCAGACTAGCGGTTACAATGAGCAGTTCTTC
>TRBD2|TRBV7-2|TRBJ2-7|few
CASRYASGTYEQYF
TGTGCCAGCAGATATGCCAGCGGGACTTACGAGCAGTACTTC
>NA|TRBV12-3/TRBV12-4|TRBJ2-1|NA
CASSLYQQGRRQFF
TGTGCCAGCAGTTTATACCAGCAGGGACGCAGGCAGTTCTTC
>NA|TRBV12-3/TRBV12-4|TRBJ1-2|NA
CASSFKRGYGYTF
TGTGCCAGCAGTTTCAAAAGAGGCTATGGCTACACCTTC
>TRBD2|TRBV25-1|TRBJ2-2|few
CASSERLAGVAGELFF
TGTGCCAGCAGTGAACGACTAGCGGGAGTCGCCGGGGAGCTGTTTTTT
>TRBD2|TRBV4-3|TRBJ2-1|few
CASSQQGLGINEQFF
TGCGCCAGCAGCCAACAGGGACTAGGAATAAATGAGCAGTTCTTC
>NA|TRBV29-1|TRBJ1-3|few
CSVQVRGVIGNTIYF
TGCAGCGTTCAAGTCAGGGGAGTGATTGGAAACACCATATATTTT
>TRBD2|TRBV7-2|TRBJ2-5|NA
CASSLITGGQETQYF
TGTGCCAGCAGCTTAATCACGGGGGGGCAAGAGACCCAGTACTTC
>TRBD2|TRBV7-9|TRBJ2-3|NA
CASSILAGEQDTQYF
TGTGCCAGCAGCATACTAGCGGGAGAACAGGATACGCAGTATTTT
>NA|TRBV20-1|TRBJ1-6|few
CSASTGQLHSPLHF
TGCAGTGCTAGCACAGGACAGCTTCATTCACCCCTCCACTTT
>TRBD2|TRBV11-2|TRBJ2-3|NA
CASSTRTSVGTDTQYF
TGTGCCAGCAGCACCCGGACTAGCGTAGGAACAGATACGCAGTATTTT
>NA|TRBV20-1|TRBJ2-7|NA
CSAPRQGEREQYF
TGCAGTGCCCCCCGGCAGGGCGAACGCGAGCAGTACTTC
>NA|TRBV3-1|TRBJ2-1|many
CASSGARVMGEQFF
TGTGCCAGCAGCGGCGCCAGGGTCATGGGTGAGCAGTTCTTC
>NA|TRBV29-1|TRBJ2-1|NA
CSVETKSSYNEQFF
TGCAGCGTAGAGACGAAGAGCTCCTACAATGAGCAGTTCTTC
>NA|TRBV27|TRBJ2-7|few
CASKSSYEQYF
TGTGCCAGCAAGTCCTCCTACGAGCAGTACTTC
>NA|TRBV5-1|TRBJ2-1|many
CASSLEAAYNEQFF
TGCGCCAGCAGCTTGGAGGCAGCTTACAATGAGCAGTTCTTC
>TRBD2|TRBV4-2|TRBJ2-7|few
CASSQLSPTSGNYEQYF
TGTGCCAGCAGCCAACTAAGTCCCACTAGCGGGAACTACGAGCAGTACTTC
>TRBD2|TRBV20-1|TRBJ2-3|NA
CSATHVAGGRADTQYF
TGCAGTGCCACTCATGTAGCGGGAGGGCGAGCAGATACGCAGTATTTT
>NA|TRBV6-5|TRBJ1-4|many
CASSQGLEVFF
TGTGCCAGCAGTCAGGGTTTAGAAGTGTTTTTT
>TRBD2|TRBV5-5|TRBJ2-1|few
CASSLGTSVPRYEQFF
TGTGCCAGCAGCTTGGGAACTAGCGTACCTAGGTATGAGCAGTTCTTC
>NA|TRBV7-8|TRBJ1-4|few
CASSLGRGSANEKLFF
TGTGCCAGCAGCTTAGGACGGGGTAGTGCTAATGAAAAACTGTTTTTT
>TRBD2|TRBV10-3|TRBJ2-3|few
CAISELAGAGDTQYF
TGTGCCATCAGTGAACTAGCGGGAGCGGGAGATACGCAGTATTTT
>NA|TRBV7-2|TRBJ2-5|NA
CASSLNRVQETQYF
TGTGCCAGCAGCTTAAATAGGGTTCAAGAGACCCAGTACTTC
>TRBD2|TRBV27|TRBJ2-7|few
CASSPHGGAGDQDEQYF
TGTGCCAGCAGTCCCCACGGGGGAGCGGGAGACCAGGACGAGCAGTACTTC
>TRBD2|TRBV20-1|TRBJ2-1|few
CSAPRTSGKYEQFF
TGCAGTGCCCCCCGGACTAGCGGGAAATACGAGCAGTTCTTC
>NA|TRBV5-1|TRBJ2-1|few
CASSSRTWSYNEQFF
TGCGCCAGCAGCTCCCGGACATGGAGCTACAATGAGCAGTTCTTC
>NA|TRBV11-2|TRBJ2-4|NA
CASSVERLAKNIQYF
TGTGCCAGCAGCGTCGAACGGCTAGCCAAAAACATTCAGTACTTC
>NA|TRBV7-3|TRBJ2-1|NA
CASSLNRNNEQFF
TGTGCCAGCAGCTTGAACAGGAACAATGAGCAGTTCTTC
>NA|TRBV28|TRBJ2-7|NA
CASSLKYRHEQYF
TGTGCCAGCAGTCTGAAATATCGCCACGAGCAGTACTTC
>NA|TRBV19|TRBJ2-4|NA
CASNPHTGGADIQYF
TGTGCCAGTAATCCCCATACCGGGGGAGCGGACATTCAGTACTTC
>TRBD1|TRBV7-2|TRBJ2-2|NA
CASSFRTGGAGELFF
TGTGCCAGCAGCTTCAGGACAGGGGGTGCCGGGGAGCTGTTTTTT
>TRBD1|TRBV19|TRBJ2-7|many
CASSSGQDYEQYF
TGTGCCAGTAGTAGTGGACAGGACTACGAGCAGTACTTC
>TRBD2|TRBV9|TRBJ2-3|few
CASSVVATSGGSTDTQYF
TGTGCCAGCAGCGTAGTCGCGACTAGCGGAGGAAGCACAGATACGCAGTATTTT
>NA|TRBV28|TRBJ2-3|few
CASSLRRVGTDTQYF
TGTGCCAGCAGTTTAAGAAGGGTGGGCACAGATACGCAGTATTTT
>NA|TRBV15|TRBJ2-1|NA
CATSRDAGQNEQFF
TGTGCCACCAGCAGAGATGCAGGACAGAATGAGCAGTTCTTC
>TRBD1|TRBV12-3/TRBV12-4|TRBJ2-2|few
CASRQGDPGELFF
TGTGCCAGCAGGCAGGGGGACCCCGGGGAGCTGTTTTTT
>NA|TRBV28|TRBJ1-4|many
CASSLANEKLFF
TGTGCCAGCAGTTTAGCTAATGAAAAACTGTTTTTT
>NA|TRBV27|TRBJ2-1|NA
CASSRTRYSYNEQFF
TGTGCCAGCAGTCGTACACGATACTCCTACAATGAGCAGTTCTTC
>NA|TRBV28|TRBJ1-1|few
CASSLWQGMAEAFF
TGTGCCAGCAGTTTATGGCAGGGTATGGCTGAAGCTTTCTTT